The 7 T cell receptor beta chains in this list originate from one sample, sequenced in a study of human versus mouse CDR3 diversity and MHC coevolution. Method: immunoSEQ multiplex PCR; TCRdb's copy keeps in-frame clones and lacks some. Of 75,000 to 90,000 clones listed, 90% to 95% are singletons. Sequenced input: naive CD4+ T cells from blood. As to subset: CD45RO-negative CD62L-positive naive CD4 T cells. The receptors derive from a person aged 25 to 69 in good health.

This clone was picked up a small number of times. This sequence joins TRBV28 and TRBJ1-3; D not resolved. Germline CDR1 and CDR2: MDHEN and SYDVKM. V lost 7 bases and J 0 bases, leaving 10 bases between the germline ends. CDR3 length equals 14 residues. This chain's CDR3 is CASTQPGSGNTIYF. CDR3 bases: TGTGCCAGCACCCAACCAGGCTCTGGAAACACCATATATTTT. The whole variable domain, remainder taken from reference TRBV28 and TRBJ1-3, is DVKVTQSSRYLVKRTGEKVFLECVQDMDHENMFWYRQDPGLGLRLIYFSYDVKMKEKGDIPEGYSVSREKKERFSLILESASTNQTSMYLCASTQPGSGNTIYFGEGSWLTVV.

The chain has TRBV29-1 and TRBJ2-2; 7 bases fit TRBD2. The CDR3 runs 12 residues. J was trimmed by 7 bases and V by 8 bases; bases with no gene match: 7. Germline V gives CDR1 SQVTM, CDR2 ANQGSEA. In DNA, the CDR3 is TGCAGCTCCGGGAGGTTGAACGGGGAGCTGTTTTTT. This codes for CSSGRLNGELFF.

The chain couples TRBV2 to TRBJ1-2; no clear D gene. With 1 base removed from V and 3 bases from J, the gap between germline ends came to 9 bases. CDR3 length: 14 amino acids. Germline V gene sequence: CDR1 SNHLY, CDR2 FYNNEI. CDR3 sequence reads: CASSEDSQDYGYTF. CDR3 sequence (DNA): TGTGCCAGCAGTGAAGACAGTCAGGACTATGGCTACACCTTC.

The chain recombines TRBV27 with TRBJ1-5; tentative D call: TRBD1 (6 bases). This CDR3 region has 14 residues. V was clipped by 3 bases and J by 5 bases, with 11 bases between them. CDR1 MNHEY and CDR2 SMNVEV come from the germline V gene (reference sequence). Written as DNA, the CDR3 is TGTGCCAGCAGTTTTTCGGGGGGCCATCAGCCCCAGCATTTT. This sequence encodes CASSFSGGHQPQHF.

CDR3 in amino acids: CASSVDLNTEAFF. As DNA, the CDR3 is TGTGCCAGCAGCGTAGACTTGAACACTGAAGCTTTCTTT. This rearrangement joins TRBV9 to TRBJ1-1; D is undetermined. This CDR3 spans 13 amino acids. V was clipped by 0 bases and J by 0 bases, with 3 bases between them. Germline V gene sequence: CDR1 SGDLS, CDR2 YYNGEE. Complete variable domain (other parts from reference TRBV9 and TRBJ1-1): DSGVTQTPKHLITATGQRVTLRCSPRSGDLSVYWYQQSLDQGLQFLIQYYNGEERAKGNILERFSAQQFPDLHSELNLSSLELGDSALYFCASSVDLNTEAFFGQGTRLTVV.

As regards this clone: The same CDR3 also results from other DNA sequences found in this sample. The chain links TRBV30 to TRBJ1-4, with TRBD1 matching 9 bases. This CDR3 region has 13 residues. V lost 5 bases to trimming and J lost 8 bases; unmatched junction nucleotides: 6. Germline assignment: CDR1 GTSNPN and CDR2 SVGIG (reference sequence). Here the CDR3 reads CAWGGTGNEKLFF. The CDR3 bases are TGTGCCTGGGGCGGGACAGGGAACGAAAAACTGTTTTTT.

The gene calls are TRBV19 and TRBJ1-4; 8 positions match TRBD1. This CDR3 has 14 amino acids. Germline V gives CDR1 LNHDA, CDR2 SQIVND (reference sequence). V lost 5 bases, J lost 8 bases, and 7 bases stayed unmatched. In nucleotides, the CDR3 is TGTGCCAGTAGTGTCGACAGGGGTGGCGAAAAACTGTTTTTT. Translated, it gives CASSVDRGGEKLFF.